Below, 12 T cell receptor beta chains from the same sample are listed, as sequenced in a study of Graves' ophthalmopathy and Graves' hyperthyroidism. Researchers took RNA transcripts and amplified TCR beta CDR3 regions from them. First-round RT-PCR relied on HTBI primers, and a second-round multiplex PCR came next. MiXCR, applied by TCRdb to the multiplex PCR reads, yields one record per CDR3 protein. Of about 400,000 distinct CDR3 sequences listed, around 18% are singletons. Sequencing was carried out using peripheral blood. These receptors all stem from a woman aged 18-35 years with Graves' ophthalmopathy.

This clonotype has ten or more counts. J is TRBJ2-3 and V is TRBV28; the D gene could be TRBD1 or TRBD2 (5 bases each). Trimming left V 4 bases short and J 4 bases short, with 12 bases between. Germline V lookup: CDR1 MDHEN, CDR2 SYDVKM. CDR3 length: 14 residues. In DNA form, the CDR3 reads TGTGCCAGCAGTTCCGGGGCGCAGTCAGATACGCAGTATTTT. This encodes CASSSGAQSDTQYF.

In this sample, this clonotype turned up many times. The J gene is TRBJ1-5, the V gene TRBV28; 7 nucleotides align to TRBD1. The CDR3 has 16 amino acids. V shed 5 bases and J 5 bases; nucleotides not matched to a gene: 12. The germline gives CDR1 MDHEN, CDR2 SYDVKM. The CDR3 sequence: CASSTKRQGVDQPQHF. The DNA of the CDR3 is TGTGCCAGCAGTACCAAGAGACAGGGAGTAGATCAGCCCCAGCATTTT.

To note about this clonotype: Given a much more abundant clone one base away, this may be a read error. This CDR3 fails to terminate in the conserved phenylalanine or tryptophan, so it likely reflects a read error. The chain employs TRBV28 and TRBJ1-2; D call uncertain. V was pared by 10 bases and J by 5 bases, with 17 bases between. This CDR3 is 13 amino acids long. Germline-derived CDR1 and CDR2 are MDHEN and SYDVKM. CDR3 in DNA: TGTGCCACCTCGACGGTTGAAGGGTATGGCTACACCTCC. Translated, it gives CATSTVEGYGYTS.

The genes are TRBV28 and TRBJ1-1; D not resolved. Germline assignment: CDR1 MDHEN and CDR2 SYDVKM. The CDR3 runs to 14 residues. Trimming pared 3 bases from V and 1 base from J, leaving 9 bases between. Written as DNA, the CDR3 is TGTGCCAGCAGTTTCTCGTCGGGGAACACTGAAGCTTTCTTT. This codes for CASSFSSGNTEAFF. The whole variable domain, remainder taken from reference TRBV28 and TRBJ1-1, is DVKVTQSSRYLVKRTGEKVFLECVQDMDHENMFWYRQDPGLGLRLIYFSYDVKMKEKGDIPEGYSVSREKKERFSLILESASTNQTSMYLCASSFSSGNTEAFFGQGTRLTVV.

This clonotype appeared many times. The rearrangement joins TRBV28 to TRBJ2-7; no definite D call. Germline CDR1 reads MDHEN; CDR2 reads SYDVKM. The V end was cut by 5 bases, the J end by 1 base, with 9 bases between. The CDR3 consists of 13 residues. CDR3 bases: TGTGCCAGCAGTAGAAAGTCTTCCTACGAGCAGTACTTC. Its protein product is CASSRKSSYEQYF.

The gene calls are TRBV6-5 and TRBJ1-2; D gene unclear. V was shortened by 0 bases and J by 8 bases, with 16 bases between the two germline ends. CDR3 length: 15 residues. In germline, CDR1 is MNHEY, CDR2 SVGAGI. In DNA, the CDR3 is TGTGCCAGCAGTTACTCGAAGGGAGAAGGAGAAGGCTACACCTTC. Its translation: CASSYSKGEGEGYTF.

This clonotype was seen many times. The CDR3: CSAPSGLAGPFDTQYF. CDR3 DNA: TGCAGTGCTCCCTCGGGACTAGCGGGGCCCTTTGATACGCAGTATTTT. The chain recombines TRBV20-1 with TRBJ2-3; 13 nucleotides agree with TRBD2. The CDR3 has 16 residues. With 5 bases clipped from V and 6 bases from J, the junction kept 11 bases outside the gene matches. Per germline, CDR1 DFQATT and CDR2 SNEGSKA (reference sequence).

This clonotype has ten or more counts. The V and J genes are TRBV10-3 and TRBJ1-1, with 7 bases lining up with TRBD1. Looked up from germline, CDR1 is ENHRY and CDR2 is SYGVKD. The CDR3 loop spans 15 amino acids. The J segment lost 1 base and the V segment lost 2 bases, leaving 4 bases of the junction unmatched. The CDR3 is CAISEPGQSNTEAFF. Here the CDR3 DNA reads TGTGCCATCAGTGAGCCGGGACAGTCGAACACTGAAGCTTTCTTT.

This clonotype was counted many times. The chain employs TRBV2 and TRBJ2-7, with D uncertain. In germline, CDR1 is SNHLY, CDR2 FYNNEI. The CDR3 sequence is 15 residues long. V shed 4 bases and J shed 2 bases, with 15 bases lying between them. This CDR3 reads CASSGETTNAYEQYF. The CDR3, as DNA: TGTGCCAGCAGTGGTGAGACAACTAATGCCTACGAGCAGTACTTC.

J is TRBJ1-3 and V is TRBV3-1; no clear D gene. CDR1 LGHDT and CDR2 YNNKEL come from the germline V gene (reference sequence). Trimming left V 7 bases short and J 2 bases short, with 12 bases between. This CDR3 region has 14 residues. The CDR3 protein is CASTRSGTGNTIYF. The DNA for the CDR3 is TGTGCCAGCACGCGATCGGGTACTGGAAACACCATATATTTT.

At least ten counts were recorded for this clonotype. J is TRBJ1-6 and V is TRBV14, with D possibly TRBD1 on 5 matching bases. The V end was cut by 1 base, the J end by 9 bases, with 10 bases between. Germline CDR1 SGHDN, CDR2 FVKESK. The CDR3 is 14 amino acids. CDR3 sequence reads: CASSQGGRVSPLHF. CDR3 DNA: TGTGCCAGCAGCCAAGGGGGGAGGGTTTCACCCCTCCACTTT.

Many counts were recorded for this clonotype. The rearrangement links TRBV15 to TRBJ1-5; the D is unclear. The CDR3 is 16 residues long. The germline V and J ends were trimmed by 3 bases and 3 bases, with 15 bases remaining between them. The V gene's germline CDR1 is LNHNV and CDR2 YYDKDF (reference sequence). CDR3 in DNA: TGTGCCACCAGCAGCCGGGTTTCCTCCTTCAATCAGCCCCAGCATTTT. Translation gives CATSSRVSSFNQPQHF.